The 14 T cell receptor beta chains below were found in one sample sequenced in a study of CD8+ T cells in alopecia areata. Sequencing used cDNA as its template, made by extracting RNA and reverse transcribing it. Data came from immunoSEQ multiplex PCR; TCRdb stores just in-frame clones and leaves some out. The sample includes approximately 120,000 clones, 40% to 55% of them seen just once. The specimen sequenced was NKG2D-low CD8+ T cells sorted from blood. The receptors were sampled from a human donor with alopecia areata.

The chain links TRBV7-2 to TRBJ2-7, with no clear D. CDR3 size: 11 residues. Deletions cut 4 bases from V and 6 bases from J, with 7 bases between. Germline CDR1 is SGHTA and CDR2 is FQGNSA. The CDR3 sequence: CASSWQVEQYF. Here the CDR3 DNA reads TGTGCCAGCAGCTGGCAGGTCGAGCAGTACTTC.

The table lists this clone with many counts. One end of the junction does not line up with germline, which may come from a read error. This chain joins TRBV5-4 and TRBJ2-7; D is unresolved. The CDR3 extends over 13 amino acids. From germline, CDR1 is SGHNT and CDR2 YYREEE (reference sequence). The CDR3 bases are TGTGCCAGCAGATTGGCCGGCACCTACGAGCAGTACTTC. Protein product: CASRLAGTYEQYF. Using reference TRBV5-4 and TRBJ2-7 for the parts outside the CDR3, the full variable domain is ETGVTQSPTHLIKTRGQQVTLRCSSQSGHNTVSWYQQALGQGPQFIFQYYREEENGRGNFPPRFSGLQFPNYSSELNVNALELDDSALYLCASRLAGTYEQYFGPGTRLTVT.

This clone was observed a few times. This chain uses TRBV6-4 with TRBJ2-1; tentatively, D is TRBD2 (5 bases). CDR1 is MRHNA and CDR2 is SNTAGT in the germline V gene. The V end lost 3 bases, the J end lost 7 bases, and 13 bases lay between the germline ends. The CDR3 runs 14 residues. The DNA for the CDR3 is TGTGCCAGCAGTGAATCTCCGGACTTTAATGAGCAGTTCTTC. This encodes CASSESPDFNEQFF.

The chain employs TRBV6-5 and TRBJ2-7; D possibly matches TRBD1 or TRBD2 (5 bases each). Trimming shortened V by 4 bases and J by 3 bases, and 10 bases separated the two germline ends. This CDR3 has 13 amino acids. Looked up from germline, CDR1 is MNHEY and CDR2 is SVGAGI. CDR3 nucleotide sequence: TGTGCCAGCAGTTTGAGGGGTAGCTACGAGCAGTACTTC. Translation gives CASSLRGSYEQYF.

The rearrangement joins TRBV4-3 to TRBJ2-1, with D unclear. Germline-derived CDR1 and CDR2 are LGHNA and YSLEER. V shed 0 bases and J shed 7 bases, with 7 bases lying between them. The CDR3 spans 13 residues. In DNA, the CDR3 is TGCGCCAGCAGCCAAGATGGCGAGAATGAGCAGTTCTTC. Translation gives CASSQDGENEQFF.

The chain links TRBV5-6 to TRBJ2-7; no clear D. The V and J ends lost 3 bases and 7 bases respectively, with 11 bases between them. Germline assignment: CDR1 SGHDT and CDR2 YYEEEE. This CDR3 has 12 amino acids. The CDR3 loop reads CASSSGWLEQYF. The CDR3 bases are TGTGCCAGCAGCTCCGGCTGGTTGGAGCAGTACTTC.

The chain recombines TRBV29-1 with TRBJ2-1; 10 bases agree with TRBD2. This CDR3 is 15 amino acids long. Unmatched junction bases numbered 5, after V lost 2 bases and J lost 4 bases. Germline values: CDR1 SQVTM, CDR2 ANQGSEA. CDR3 amino acids: CSVESGLAAYNEQFF. The DNA of the CDR3 is TGCAGCGTTGAATCAGGACTAGCGGCGTACAATGAGCAGTTCTTC.

This clone came up a few times. The gene calls are TRBV19 and TRBJ1-5; D unclear. With 8 bases removed from V and 6 bases from J, the gap between germline ends came to 14 bases. The CDR3 runs 13 residues. In germline, CDR1 is LNHDA, CDR2 SQIVND (reference sequence). CDR3 DNA sequence: TGTGCCAGTTGGTGGGGTTGGGGTCAGCCCCAGCATTTT. It is translated as CASWWGWGQPQHF.

The J gene is TRBJ2-7, the V gene TRBV7-2; 11 bases are shared with TRBD1. The CDR3 has 16 amino acids. Germline trimming cut 4 bases from V and 1 base from J; bases unmatched to any gene: 6. Germline V gives CDR1 SGHTA, CDR2 FQGNSA. The CDR3 DNA follows: TGTGCCAGCAGCTCCTCAGGGGACAGGGGGTCCTACGAGCAGTACTTC. It translates to CASSSSGDRGSYEQYF.

The rearrangement uses TRBV29-1 and TRBJ2-1; 7 bases map to TRBD1. Trimming cost V 1 base and J 4 bases; bases outside gene matches: 10. CDR3 size: 16 residues. Germline V gene sequence: CDR1 SQVTM, CDR2 ANQGSEA. CDR3 sequence (DNA): TGCAGCGTTGAAGGGGGACAGCTGGACTTATACAATGAGCAGTTCTTC. This codes for CSVEGGQLDLYNEQFF.

The chain carries TRBV7-2 and TRBJ2-5; no definite D call. Germline V gene sequence: CDR1 SGHTA, CDR2 FQGNSA. Trimming cost V 2 bases and J 2 bases, with 9 bases left between them. There are 14 residues in the CDR3. The CDR3 nucleotides read TGTGCCAGCAGCTTATGGCAGCTGCAAGAGACCCAGTACTTC. Its protein product is CASSLWQLQETQYF.

The gene calls are TRBV29-1 and TRBJ2-7; D is possibly TRBD2 (6 bases). The CDR3 runs 14 residues. Trimming shortened V by 5 bases and J by 1 base, and 15 bases separated the two germline ends. The germline V gene has CDR1 SQVTM and CDR2 ANQGSEA. As DNA, the CDR3 is TGCAGCGTTTTGGGCGGGGAGACTTCCTACGAGCAGTACTTC. Its translation is CSVLGGETSYEQYF.

V gene TRBV29-1 combines with J gene TRBJ2-1; 13 positions agree with TRBD2. With 3 bases clipped from V and 6 bases from J, the junction kept 5 bases outside the gene matches. Germline values: CDR1 SQVTM, CDR2 ANQGSEA. This CDR3 has 15 residues. CDR3 coding DNA: TGCAGCGTTGATAAGGGACTAGCGGGGACCAATGAGCAGTTCTTC. Translated: CSVDKGLAGTNEQFF.

This clone was detected a few times. J is TRBJ2-1 and V is TRBV18, with 9 bases lining up with TRBD1. CDR1 and CDR2 (germline): KGHSH, LQKENI. The CDR3 loop spans 13 amino acids. Trimming at V came to 8 bases and at J to 7 bases, leaving 6 bases not matched to a gene. The CDR3 DNA follows: TGTGCCAGCACAGGGGGCGCGGGGAATGAGCAGTTCTTC. It specifies CASTGGAGNEQFF.